These 16 T cell receptor beta chains were all obtained from the same sample, sequenced in a study of shared clonotypes between healthy human individuals. The method was immunoSEQ multiplex PCR; TCRdb's version includes in-frame clones alone and lacks a portion of them. This table has around 200,000 clones, 90% to 95% appearing once. What was sequenced was naive CD4+ T cells sorted from blood. Subset indicated: CD45RA+ positively selected. These receptors were taken from a woman in her twenties or thirties in good health.

This clone turned up a few times. The rearrangement joins TRBV7-3 to TRBJ2-7, with D hard to call. Germline V gene lookup returns CDR1 SGHTA and CDR2 FQGTGA. This CDR3 has 13 residues. The V end was cut by 0 bases, the J end by 7 bases, with 10 bases between. The DNA of the CDR3 is TGTGCCAGCAGCTTAACTCCAGGCTTTGAGCAGTACTTC. It yields the protein CASSLTPGFEQYF.

The V and J genes are TRBV20-1 and TRBJ2-1, with no clear D. V gave up 4 bases and J gave up 8 bases, with 9 bases separating them. Germline lookup yields CDR1 DFQATT and CDR2 SNEGSKA (reference sequence). The CDR3 contains 11 residues. The CDR3 sequence: CSATATYEQFF. DNA of the CDR3: TGCAGTGCTACTGCGACGTATGAGCAGTTCTTC.

This chain links TRBV28 with TRBJ1-4; D unresolved. In germline, CDR1 is MDHEN, CDR2 SYDVKM. The V gene lost 6 bases and the J gene lost 6 bases, with 14 bases spanning the gap. The length of the CDR3 is 14 residues. The CDR3: CASSPASGYEKLFF. The CDR3 DNA reads TGTGCCAGCAGCCCTGCCAGTGGTTATGAAAAACTGTTTTTT.

This chain connects TRBV29-1 to TRBJ2-2; tentatively, D is TRBD1 (5 bases). This CDR3 comprises 15 residues. Germline V gene lookup returns CDR1 SQVTM and CDR2 ANQGSEA. Trimming took 4 bases from V and 5 from J, leaving 17 bases between them. The CDR3 sequence is CSVGGNRGKTGELFF. The CDR3 DNA is TGCAGCGTTGGGGGAAATAGGGGTAAAACCGGGGAGCTGTTTTTT.

The V gene is TRBV30, the J gene TRBJ2-5, with a tentative D call TRBD2 (5 bases). The J call is doubtful: the DNA matches TRBJ2-7 better. The CDR3 length is 12 residues. Germline V gene data show CDR1 as GTSNPN and CDR2 as SVGIG (reference sequence). The CDR3 region has the DNA TGTGCCTGGAAGCCGGGGAGCTACGAGCAGTACTTC. It yields the protein CAWKPGSYEQYF.

J is TRBJ2-5 and V is TRBV5-1; TRBD2 aligns across 8 bases. The end of the DNA aligns better with TRBJ2-7, so the J call may be wrong. The V gene's germline CDR1 is SGHRS and CDR2 YFSETQ. CDR3 length: 15 amino acids. CDR3: CASSLLRGDRDEQYF. The CDR3 DNA follows: TGCGCCAGCAGCTTGTTGCGGGGGGATCGTGACGAGCAGTACTTC.

The rearrangement joins TRBV5-1 to TRBJ2-1; tentatively, D is TRBD1 (5 bases). The CDR3 runs 15 residues. CDR1 SGHRS and CDR2 YFSETQ come from the germline V gene. The V gene lost 2 bases and the J gene lost 5 bases, with 14 bases spanning the gap. The CDR3 sequence: CASSLGQGGHNEQFF. The CDR3 DNA reads as TGCGCCAGCAGCTTAGGTCAGGGTGGACACAATGAGCAGTTCTTC.

This clone has only one observation. The rearrangement joins TRBV23-1 to TRBJ2-7, with 8 bases aligning to TRBD1. TRBV23-1 is assigned to the ORF class and has an uncertain function. CDR3 length equals 21 residues. Losses at the gene ends were 0 bases for V and 2 bases for J; bases not matched to a gene: 21. CDR3 region: CASSQSSGQGPLTTKAYEQYF. As DNA, the CDR3 is TGCGCCAGCAGTCAATCCAGCGGACAGGGCCCTCTGACTACCAAAGCCTACGAGCAGTACTTC.

The CDR3 is CASSLKGLPSYEQYF. CDR3 bases: TGTGCCAGCAGCTTAAAGGGACTACCATCCTACGAGCAGTACTTC. The chain joins TRBV7-3 to TRBJ2-7; TRBD2 matches at 7 bases. Germline V gene sequence: CDR1 SGHTA, CDR2 FQGTGA. J lost 1 base, V lost 1 base, and 4 bases had no gene match. CDR3 length equals 15 residues.

The chain links TRBV6-6 to TRBJ1-1, with D maybe TRBD1 (5 bases). Looked up from germline, CDR1 is MNHNY and CDR2 is SVGAGI (reference sequence). Trimming removed 6 bases from V and 7 bases from J, with 15 bases in between. This CDR3 region has 13 residues. Here the CDR3 reads CASSSGARYEAFF. The CDR3 nucleotides read TGTGCCAGCAGCTCCGGGGCGCGATATGAAGCTTTCTTT.

The chain has TRBV20-1 and TRBJ2-7; tentative D call: TRBD1 (6 bases). V was shortened by 6 bases and J by 6 bases, with 12 bases between the two germline ends. CDR1 and CDR2 (germline): DFQATT, SNEGSKA (reference sequence). The CDR3 spans 11 residues. The CDR3 spells CSAPGATEQYF. DNA of the CDR3: TGCAGTGCCCCAGGGGCTACCGAGCAGTACTTC.

The rearrangement uses TRBV6-6 and TRBJ2-7; D may be TRBD1 (5 bases). Germline values: CDR1 MNHNY, CDR2 SVGAGI (reference sequence). The CDR3 covers 14 residues. The V and J ends lost 3 bases and 0 bases respectively, with 9 bases between them. The CDR3 region has the DNA TGTGCCAGCAGTTATGGACAAATCTCCTACGAGCAGTACTTC. The encoded protein is CASSYGQISYEQYF.

The chain links TRBV7-9 to TRBJ2-5; TRBD1 might be the D (5 bases). The J call may be in error: the DNA end matches TRBJ2-7 better. Germline CDR1 and CDR2: SEHNR and FQNEAQ (reference sequence). The CDR3 runs 12 residues. CDR3 amino acids: CASSSPGFEQYF. In nucleotides, the CDR3 is TGTGCCAGCAGCTCCCCAGGGTTCGAGCAGTACTTC.

V usage is TRBV2 and J usage is TRBJ2-6; D is uncertain. CDR1 is SNHLY, CDR2 FYNNEI, per germline. Deletions cut 5 bases from V and 0 bases from J, with 2 bases between. The CDR3 spans 13 residues. The CDR3 here is CASSPSGANVLTF. As DNA, the CDR3 is TGTGCCAGCAGTCCCTCTGGGGCCAACGTCCTGACTTTC.

J is TRBJ1-4 and V is TRBV10-3; tentative D call: TRBD1 (5 bases). The CDR3 totals 12 residues. V lost 4 bases and J lost 8, with 8 bases in between. Germline assignment: CDR1 ENHRY and CDR2 SYGVKD. The CDR3 is CAISAGGEKLFF. CDR3 nucleotide sequence: TGTGCCATCAGTGCTGGGGGGGAAAAACTGTTTTTT.

The chain is built from TRBV30 and TRBJ1-4; 9 positions match TRBD1. CDR1 GTSNPN and CDR2 SVGIG come from the germline V gene (reference sequence). V gave up 2 bases and J gave up 3 bases; unmatched junction bases: 1. The CDR3 consists of 14 residues. CDR3 amino acids: CAWSTGGSNEKLFF. The CDR3 DNA sequence: TGTGCCTGGAGTACAGGGGGCTCTAATGAAAAACTGTTTTTT.